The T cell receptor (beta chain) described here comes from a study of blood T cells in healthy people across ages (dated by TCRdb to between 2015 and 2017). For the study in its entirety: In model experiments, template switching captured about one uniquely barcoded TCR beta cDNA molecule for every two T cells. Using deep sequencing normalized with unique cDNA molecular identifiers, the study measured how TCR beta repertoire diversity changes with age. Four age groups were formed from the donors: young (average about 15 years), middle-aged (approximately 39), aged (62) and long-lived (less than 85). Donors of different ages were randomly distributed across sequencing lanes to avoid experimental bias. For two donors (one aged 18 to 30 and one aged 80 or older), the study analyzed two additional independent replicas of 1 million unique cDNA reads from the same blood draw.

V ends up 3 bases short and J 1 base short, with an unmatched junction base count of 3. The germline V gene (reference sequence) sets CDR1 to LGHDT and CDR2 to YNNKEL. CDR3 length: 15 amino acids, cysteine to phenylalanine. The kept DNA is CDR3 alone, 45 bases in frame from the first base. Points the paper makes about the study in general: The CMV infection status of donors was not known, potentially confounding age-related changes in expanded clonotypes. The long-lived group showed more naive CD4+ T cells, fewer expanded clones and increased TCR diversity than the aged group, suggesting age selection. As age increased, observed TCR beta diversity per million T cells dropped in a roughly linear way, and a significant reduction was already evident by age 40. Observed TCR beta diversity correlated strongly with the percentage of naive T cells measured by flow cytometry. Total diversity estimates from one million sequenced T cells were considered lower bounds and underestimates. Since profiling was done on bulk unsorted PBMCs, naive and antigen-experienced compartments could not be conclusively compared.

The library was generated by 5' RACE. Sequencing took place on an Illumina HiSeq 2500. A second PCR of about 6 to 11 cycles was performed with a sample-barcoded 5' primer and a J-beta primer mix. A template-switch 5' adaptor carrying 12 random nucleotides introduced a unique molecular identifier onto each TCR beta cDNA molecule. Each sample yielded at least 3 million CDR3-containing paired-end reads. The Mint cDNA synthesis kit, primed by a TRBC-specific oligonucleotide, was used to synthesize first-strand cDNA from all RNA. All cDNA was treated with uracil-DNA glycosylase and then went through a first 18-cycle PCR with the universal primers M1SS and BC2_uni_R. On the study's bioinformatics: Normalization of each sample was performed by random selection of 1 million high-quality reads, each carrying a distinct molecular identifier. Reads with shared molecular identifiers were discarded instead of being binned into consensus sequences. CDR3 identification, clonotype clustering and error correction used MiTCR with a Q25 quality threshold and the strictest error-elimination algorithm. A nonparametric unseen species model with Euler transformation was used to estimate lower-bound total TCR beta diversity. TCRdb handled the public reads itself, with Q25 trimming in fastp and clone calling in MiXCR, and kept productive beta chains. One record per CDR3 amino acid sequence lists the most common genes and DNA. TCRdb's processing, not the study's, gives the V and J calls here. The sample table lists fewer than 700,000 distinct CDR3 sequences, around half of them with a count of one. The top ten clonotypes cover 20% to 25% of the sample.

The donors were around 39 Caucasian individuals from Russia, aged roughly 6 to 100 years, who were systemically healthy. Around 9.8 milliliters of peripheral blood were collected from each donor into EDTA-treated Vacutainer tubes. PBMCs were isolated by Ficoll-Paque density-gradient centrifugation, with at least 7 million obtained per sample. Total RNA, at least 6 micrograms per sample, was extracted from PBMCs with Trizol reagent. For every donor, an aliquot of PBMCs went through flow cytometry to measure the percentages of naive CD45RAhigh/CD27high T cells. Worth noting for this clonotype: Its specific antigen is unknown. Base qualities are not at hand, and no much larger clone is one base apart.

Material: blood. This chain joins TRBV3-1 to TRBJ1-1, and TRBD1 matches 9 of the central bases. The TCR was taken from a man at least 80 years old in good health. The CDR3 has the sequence CASSHAGQGNTEAFF. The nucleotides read TGTGCCAGCAGCCATGCGGGACAGGGGAACACTGAAGCTTTCTTT.